The 27 T cell receptor beta chains listed next were all sequenced from one sample in a study of shared clonotypes between healthy human individuals. Some clones are missing from TCRdb's copy, which holds only in-frame ones; the method was immunoSEQ multiplex PCR. The sample holds around 2.3 million clones, around 95% seen once. The sequencing input was naive CD4+ T cells sorted from blood. Subset meaning: CD45RA+ positively selected. The receptors originated from a man in his late teens or twenties in good health.

The chain uses TRBV2 and TRBJ2-2; D remains unclear. The CDR3 runs 16 residues. From germline, CDR1 is SNHLY and CDR2 FYNNEI. The ends were cut back, 7 bases at V and 0 bases at J, with 15 bases in the middle. The CDR3, as DNA: TGTGCCAGCACGGGTGGACCCCCAACGAACACCGGGGAGCTGTTTTTT. Residues: CASTGGPPTNTGELFF.

Only one count was recorded for this clone. The chain is built from TRBV9 and TRBJ2-1, with 9 bases that match TRBD2. The CDR3 is 14 residues long. Germline V CDR1 and CDR2: SGDLS, YYNGEE. The J segment lost 10 bases and the V segment lost 0 bases, leaving 5 bases of the junction unmatched. The CDR3 sequence is CASSVAGLAGEQFF. The CDR3 nucleotides are TGTGCCAGCAGCGTAGCTGGGCTAGCGGGGGAGCAGTTCTTC.

This sequence joins TRBV7-2 and TRBJ2-1; 12 bases are a match to TRBD2. Per germline, CDR1 SGHTA and CDR2 FQGNSA. This CDR3 is 14 amino acids long. V lost 5 bases and J lost 10; bases outside the gene matches: 6. The DNA of the CDR3 is TGTGCCAGCAGCCCTGGACTAGCGGGACTAGAGCAGTTCTTC. It is translated as CASSPGLAGLEQFF.

The chain recombines TRBV10-3 with TRBJ1-1; D might be TRBD1 (6 bases). Germline lookup yields CDR1 ENHRY and CDR2 SYGVKD. This CDR3 is 13 amino acids long. V was cut by 10 bases and J by 0 bases, with 12 bases left in between. CDR3 sequence: CATNRDLNTEAFF. In DNA form, the CDR3 reads TGTGCCACCAACAGGGACCTGAACACTGAAGCTTTCTTT.

The rearrangement links TRBV6-1 to TRBJ1-5; D is uncertain. The CDR3 length is 13 residues. Germline loops: CDR1 MNHNS, CDR2 SASEGT. Deletions cut 7 bases from V and 3 bases from J, with 10 bases between. The chain's CDR3 is CASMRANNQPQHF. The CDR3 region has the DNA TGTGCCAGCATGCGGGCCAACAATCAGCCCCAGCATTTT.

The rearrangement links TRBV7-2 to TRBJ1-2, with 8 nucleotides matching TRBD1. Germline CDR1 SGHTA, CDR2 FQGNSA. CDR3 length: 18 amino acids. V was pared by 5 bases and J by 6 bases, with 20 bases of the junction left unmatched. CDR3 protein: CASSRAGTGAPSHNGYTF. The CDR3 region has the DNA TGTGCCAGCAGCAGAGCCGGGACAGGTGCCCCTTCCCACAATGGCTACACCTTC.

The rearrangement uses TRBV10-3 and TRBJ1-5; 7 nucleotides match TRBD1. Trimming took 3 bases from V and 6 from J; bases not matched to a gene: 5. Germline V gene data show CDR1 as ENHRY and CDR2 as SYGVKD. There are 14 residues in the CDR3. DNA of the CDR3: TGTGCCATCAGTGAAGACAGGGATGGTCAGCCCCAGCATTTT. Translated: CAISEDRDGQPQHF.

The rearrangement links TRBV5-4 to TRBJ2-2; TRBD1 is a possible D gene (6 bases). This CDR3 has 13 residues. Per the germline V gene, CDR1 is SGHNT and CDR2 is YYREEE (reference sequence). V lost 5 bases, J lost 5 bases, and 10 bases lay in between. CDR3 bases: TGTGCCAGCAGTTGGCAGGGGACCGGGGAGCTGTTTTTT. This codes for CASSWQGTGELFF.

This chain connects TRBV6-5 to TRBJ1-1; D ambiguous. CDR3 length: 11 residues. CDR1 and CDR2 from the germline V gene are MNHEY and SVGAGI. V was shortened by 5 bases and J by 4 bases, with 5 bases between the two germline ends. The CDR3 sequence is CASSQSTEAFF. The CDR3 bases are TGTGCCAGCAGTCAAAGCACTGAAGCTTTCTTT.

Comment on this clone: In the same sample, other DNA sequences code for this CDR3. The CDR3 loop reads CASSFLTGTYEQYF. The CDR3 DNA reads TGTGCCAGCAGTTTTCTGACAGGGACCTACGAGCAGTACTTC. The chain combines TRBV28 with TRBJ2-7, with 7 bases fitting TRBD1. Per germline, CDR1 MDHEN and CDR2 SYDVKM. The CDR3 covers 14 residues. V was clipped by 3 bases and J by 2 bases; unmatched bases: 4.

The chain recombines TRBV5-4 with TRBJ2-2; TRBD1 is a possible D gene (6 bases). Germline V lookup: CDR1 SGHNT, CDR2 YYREEE (reference sequence). The CDR3 sequence is 16 residues long. Trimming cost V 3 bases and J 7 bases, with 19 bases left between them. The CDR3 DNA reads TGTGCCAGCAGCTCTGTCGACAGGAAAACTGGCGGGGAGCTGTTTTTT. Its translation: CASSSVDRKTGGELFF.

This clone has a single count. This chain uses TRBV15 with TRBJ1-2; possible D gene TRBD1, 5 bases. V lost 0 bases to trimming and J lost 12 bases, with 20 bases between them. Germline V CDR1 and CDR2: LNHNV, YYDKDF (reference sequence). CDR3 length: 15 amino acids. CDR3 coding DNA: TGTGCCACCAGCAGAGATCCCGGGGCTGGAGTCCTTCACACCTTC. Translation gives CATSRDPGAGVLHTF.

This sequence joins TRBV10-2 and TRBJ2-3; 7 bases are a match to TRBD2. CDR1 is WSHSY, CDR2 SAAADI, per germline. J lost 2 bases, V lost 5 bases, and 10 bases had no gene match. The CDR3 totals 16 residues. The DNA for the CDR3 is TGCGCCAGCAGTCGTCGGGTAGCGGGTTCCACAGATACGCAGTATTTT. This sequence encodes CASSRRVAGSTDTQYF.

This rearrangement joins TRBV29-1 to TRBJ2-1; no clear D. Trimming shortened V by 0 bases and J by 4 bases, and 7 bases separated the two germline ends. Germline V lookup: CDR1 SQVTM, CDR2 ANQGSEA. The CDR3 totals 13 residues. As DNA, the CDR3 is TGCAGCGTTGAAGAGGCGATTTACAATGAGCAGTTCTTC. Its translation is CSVEEAIYNEQFF.

The chain links TRBV4-2 to TRBJ2-5; 7 bases fit TRBD1. Trimming took 4 bases from V and 2 from J; bases not matched to a gene: 1. The CDR3 is 13 residues long. Germline V gives CDR1 LGHNA, CDR2 YNFKEQ. The CDR3, as DNA: TGTGCCAGCAGCCTGGGACAGCAAGAGACCCAGTACTTC. Encoded protein: CASSLGQQETQYF.

This chain links TRBV5-6 with TRBJ1-5, with D unresolved. CDR1 is SGHDT, CDR2 YYEEEE, per germline. This CDR3 comprises 14 residues. V gave up 4 bases and J gave up 2 bases, with 10 bases separating them. The CDR3 region is CASSNFGGNQPQHF. The CDR3 DNA follows: TGTGCCAGCAGCAATTTCGGGGGCAATCAGCCCCAGCATTTT.

The chain couples TRBV7-9 to TRBJ1-1; a weak D match, TRBD1 (5 bases). The CDR3 loop spans 16 amino acids. V was pared by 5 bases and J by 3 bases, with 19 bases between. Germline CDR1 is SEHNR and CDR2 is FQNEAQ (reference sequence). For the CDR3, the DNA is TGTGCCAGCAGCCCGGGAGGGAAGTTGGGGGACACTGAAGCTTTCTTT. Amino acids: CASSPGGKLGDTEAFF.

A single count supports this clone. The chain employs TRBV5-1 and TRBJ2-1, with 10 bases aligning to TRBD2. This CDR3 contains 18 residues. After removal of 1 base from V and 4 bases from J, the junction contained 11 bases not matched to a gene. CDR1 and CDR2 (germline): SGHRS, YFSETQ. Here the CDR3 DNA reads TGCGCCAGCAGCTTGTATGATAGCGGGAGGTACGGGTACAATGAGCAGTTCTTC. Amino acids: CASSLYDSGRYGYNEQFF. The whole variable domain, filled in from reference TRBV5-1 and TRBJ2-1, reads KAGVTQTPRYLIKTRGQQVTLSCSPISGHRSVSWYQQTPGQGLQFLFEYFSETQRNKGNFPGRFSGRQFSNSRSEMNVSTLELGDSALYLCASSLYDSGRYGYNEQFFGPGTRLTVL.

This chain joins TRBV4-1 and TRBJ2-7, with a weak D call TRBD2 (7 bases). This CDR3 region has 14 residues. With 1 base removed from V and 6 bases from J, the gap between germline ends came to 13 bases. CDR1 is MGHRA, CDR2 YSYEKL, per germline. The CDR3 bases are TGCGCCAGCAGCCAAGTAGGGGGGGGCCCCGAGCAGTACTTC. Translation gives CASSQVGGGPEQYF.

This chain connects TRBV30 to TRBJ2-5, with D uncertain. CDR1 is GTSNPN, CDR2 SVGIG, per germline (reference sequence). Trimming removed 5 bases from V and 7 bases from J, with 20 bases in between. The CDR3 runs to 14 residues. CDR3 bases: TGTGCCTGGGGAGAAGACGCCGGAATTGGGACCCAGTACTTC. The encoded protein is CAWGEDAGIGTQYF.

The chain is built from TRBV18 and TRBJ1-1, with 9 bases that match TRBD1. Germline assignment: CDR1 KGHSH and CDR2 LQKENI. J was trimmed by 1 base and V by 4 bases; bases with no gene match: 7. The CDR3 runs 16 residues. The DNA for the CDR3 is TGTGCCAGCTCACACAACAGGGGGCCGGGGAACACTGAAGCTTTCTTT. This gives the protein CASSHNRGPGNTEAFF.

The chain uses TRBV28 and TRBJ2-5; D gene unclear. The length of the CDR3 is 12 residues. Germline CDR1 MDHEN, CDR2 SYDVKM. The germline V and J ends were trimmed by 5 bases and 3 bases, with 7 bases remaining between them. The CDR3 DNA reads TGTGCCAGCAGTCCTCCGAAAGAGACCCAGTACTTC. Its translation: CASSPPKETQYF.

The chain recombines TRBV19 with TRBJ1-1, with D maybe TRBD1 (6 bases). Germline V gives CDR1 LNHDA, CDR2 SQIVND (reference sequence). V was clipped by 3 bases and J by 10 bases, with 15 bases between them. The CDR3 has 13 amino acids. CDR3 sequence reads: CASSMQGGWGAFF. DNA of the CDR3: TGTGCCAGTAGTATGCAAGGGGGATGGGGAGCTTTCTTT.

The chain has TRBV28 and TRBJ2-4; D is undetermined. CDR1 and CDR2 (germline): MDHEN, SYDVKM. The CDR3 consists of 17 residues. Trimming left V 2 bases short and J 0 bases short, with 14 bases between. CDR3 nucleotides: TGTGCCAGCAGTTTAGCCGCAAGAGATAGAGCCAAAAACATTCAGTACTTC. Protein product: CASSLAARDRAKNIQYF.

The CDR3 DNA reads as TGTGCCAGCAGCTTAGATCGACAGGTAGGAGGGCAGTTCTTC. Residues: CASSLDRQVGGQFF. V and J are TRBV11-2 and TRBJ2-1; the D gene is possibly TRBD1 (6 bases). Trimming removed 0 bases from V and 12 bases from J, with 15 bases in between. The germline V gene has CDR1 SGHAT and CDR2 FQNNGV. The CDR3 has 14 residues.

The chain recombines TRBV9 with TRBJ1-1; TRBD1 is a possible D gene (5 bases). The germline V gene encodes CDR1 SGDLS and CDR2 YYNGEE. V was cut by 2 bases and J by 8 bases, with 16 bases left in between. The CDR3 has 14 residues. The CDR3 coding sequence is TGTGCCAGCAGCGTCTACCCGAGCAGGGCAGAAGCTTTCTTT. Encoded protein: CASSVYPSRAEAFF. The whole variable domain, filled in from reference TRBV9 and TRBJ1-1, reads DSGVTQTPKHLITATGQRVTLRCSPRSGDLSVYWYQQSLDQGLQFLIQYYNGEERAKGNILERFSAQQFPDLHSELNLSSLELGDSALYFCASSVYPSRAEAFFGQGTRLTVV.

The V gene is TRBV5-6, the J gene TRBJ2-5, with TRBD1 matching over 7 bases. CDR3 size: 15 residues. CDR1 is SGHDT and CDR2 is YYEEEE in the germline V gene. V trimming: 2 bases; J trimming: 4 bases; junction bases outside the gene matches: 8. In nucleotides, the CDR3 is TGTGCCAGCAGCTTTAGTCGGACAGGACCAGAGACCCAGTACTTC. Translation gives CASSFSRTGPETQYF.